This T cell receptor (beta chain) was sequenced during a study of human T cells and chemical hapten exposure. TCRdb ran MiXCR on the 5' RACE reads and lists one entry per CDR3 protein. Among under 100,000 distinct CDR3 sequences listed, around 15% were seen once. Whole blood that had not been fractionated was the source of extracted total RNA. The receptor was isolated from a female donor in good health.

CDR3 protein: CSVEDLGGSEAFF. The CDR3 DNA reads TGCAGCGTTGAAGATCTCGGCGGCTCTGAAGCTTTCTTT. The chain combines TRBV29-1 with TRBJ1-1, with no clear D. The CDR3 length is 13 residues. CDR1 and CDR2 from the germline V gene are SQVTM and ANQGSEA. V dropped 0 bases and J dropped 6 bases, with 11 bases sitting between them.